This paragraph covers one T cell receptor beta chain sequence. Original handling: The assay estimated nucleated cells by amplifying reference gene primers. Generated by immunoSEQ multiplex PCR, the TCRdb table keeps only in-frame clones and is missing some. The V and J calls and clone size are taken from that table; D and trimming were inferred from the DNA. This table holds 30,000 to 40,000 clones, roughly 85% found once. These data are taken from a study of blood T cell repertoires in COVID-19. Study as a whole: The cDNA or gDNA used as material had been derived from T cells, B-cell-depleted T cells, or PBMCs.

With 6 bases removed from V and 1 base from J, the gap between germline ends came to 12 bases. Per germline, CDR1 LGHNA and CDR2 YNFKEQ. The CDR3 is 14 residues long. Specimen: peripheral blood. The sequence derives from a human donor in a cohort sampled during active COVID-19. This rearrangement joins TRBV4-2 to TRBJ1-1; a weak D match, TRBD1 (6 bases). The CDR3 is CASSDGQPNTEAFF. CDR3 nucleotides: TGTGCCAGCAGTGATGGACAGCCGAACACTGAAGCTTTCTTT.